Here is one T cell receptor (beta chain) with its context. This clone was detected a few times. Its antigen is currently not known. No much larger clone is present one base from it, and per-base qualities are unavailable. Library generation was performed with the immunoSEQ multiplex PCR assay. TCRdb provides this immuneACCESS table in a form limited to in-frame rearrangements. Some clones are lacking; in checked studies, under half of them reflect an unresolved V gene, and why the rest are absent is not known. The sample yields about 220,000 clones; about 94% were counted once. Roughly 1.6% of the sample lies in the top ten. This specimen belongs to a study of control samples from healthy donors and cancer patients (dated by TCRdb to between 2020 and 2021). This TCR derives from a middle-aged man in good health. Source material: blood.

The CDR3: CSALRDLDNEQFF. The nucleotides read TGCAGCGCCCTCCGGGACCTAGACAATGAGCAGTTCTTC. The chain joins TRBV29-1 to TRBJ2-1, with the D call tentatively TRBD1 or TRBD2, each fitting 5 bases. The CDR3, cysteine through phenylalanine, is 13 amino acids long. Just CDR3 DNA is preserved here, 39 bases in frame from base 1. The trim is 7 bases for V and 5 bases for J, with a gap of 15 bases between the germline ends. CDR1 and CDR2 were assigned from the germline V gene as SQVTM and ANQGSEA.